These T cell receptor beta chains were read from a single sample in a study of molecular identifiers for immune sequencing clone quantification. TCRdb independently ran MiXCR on the PCR reads; one entry per CDR3 protein. The sample lists 490,000 or so distinct CDR3 sequences; around 23% were seen once. Source material: naive CD8+ T cells from blood, with Jurkat cell RNA spiked in. The receptors shown here come from a human donor in good health. Some libraries in this study had Jurkat cell RNA spiked in. The CDR3 runs from the conserved cysteine through the conserved F or W. The D gene is left open where the match is weak. Clone size is not always given. Where it is, it says once, few, many or a class for expanded clones.

.,many,TRBV11-2,TRBJ1-1,CASRQPGAGEAFF,TGTGCCAGCAGACAGCCAGGGGCTGGAGAAGCTTTCTTT
.,many,TRBV7-9,TRBJ2-3,CASRWRSTDTQYF,TGTGCCAGCAGGTGGCGGAGCACAGATACGCAGTATTTT
TRBD1,many,TRBV6-5,TRBJ1-5,CASREGRTGLNQPQHF,TGTGCCAGCAGGGAAGGGAGGACAGGGCTCAATCAGCCCCAGCATTTT
.,many,TRBV20-1,TRBJ1-1,CSGTPGRTMNTEAFF,TGCAGTGGAACTCCGGGACGGACGATGAACACTGAAGCTTTCTTT
.,few,TRBV20-1,TRBJ2-7,CSARMPHPRKYEQYF,TGCAGTGCTAGGATGCCACATCCAAGAAAATACGAGCAGTACTTC
TRBD1,few,TRBV5-1,TRBJ2-3,CASSLGTGGRWIATDTQYF,TGCGCCAGCAGCTTGGGGACAGGGGGCCGATGGATCGCGACAGATACGCAGTATTTT
.,few,TRBV7-9,TRBJ2-7,CASSQVVSYEQYF,TGTGCCAGCAGCCAGGTGGTCTCCTACGAGCAGTACTTC
.,.,TRBV21-1,TRBJ2-7,CASSKALIDYEQYF,TGTGCCAGCAGCAAAGCGCTGATAGACTACGAGCAGTACTTC
.,.,TRBV5-5,TRBJ1-1,CASDDGHNTEAFF,TGTGCCAGTGACGATGGGCACAACACTGAAGCTTTCTTT
TRBD2,.,TRBV6-5,TRBJ2-1,CASSHTGTSDNEQFF,TGTGCCAGCAGTCACACCGGGACTAGCGACAATGAGCAGTTCTTC
TRBD1,many,TRBV14,TRBJ2-3,CASSIWTGGTTDTQYF,TGTGCCAGCAGCATCTGGACAGGGGGCACGACAGATACGCAGTATTTT
TRBD1,many,TRBV28,TRBJ2-4,CAVTEGQVNIQYF,TGTGCAGTCACGGAGGGACAGGTGAACATTCAGTACTTC
.,.,TRBV1,TRBJ1-5,CTSSQGPDNQPQHF,TGCACCAGCAGCCAAGGGCCGGATAATCAGCCCCAGCATTTT
.,.,TRBV6-5,TRBJ2-3,CASGRGGGDTQYF,TGTGCCAGCGGCCGCGGTGGAGGAGATACGCAGTATTTT
.,few,TRBV7-7,TRBJ2-5,CASSPPDYSGEETQYF,TGTGCCAGCAGCCCGCCCGACTATAGTGGAGAAGAGACCCAGTACTTC
.,.,TRBV6-5,TRBJ2-3,CASSLGTLLDTDTQYF,TGTGCCAGCAGTTTGGGGACACTCCTAGATACAGATACGCAGTATTTT
.,few,TRBV12-3/TRBV12-4,TRBJ1-3,CASSFPGSGNTIYF,TGTGCCAGCAGTTTCCCAGGGTCTGGAAACACCATATATTTT
.,few,TRBV27,TRBJ1-1,CASSFLDWNTEAFF,TGTGCCAGCAGTTTTCTTGACTGGAACACTGAAGCTTTCTTT
TRBD2,.,TRBV19,TRBJ2-1,CASRDLAGDYNEQFF,TGTGCCAGTAGGGACTTAGCGGGAGATTACAATGAGCAGTTCTTC
TRBD1,.,TRBV28,TRBJ2-7,CASKAPGQVNEQYF,TGTGCCAGCAAAGCCCCGGGACAGGTGAACGAGCAGTACTTC
.,.,TRBV7-9,TRBJ2-3,CASSSTLGGTDTQYF,TGTGCCAGCAGCTCTACATTGGGGGGTACAGATACGCAGTATTTT
.,.,TRBV7-8,TRBJ2-2,CASSFSGQEWLNTGELFF,TGTGCCAGCAGCTTTTCCGGCCAGGAATGGCTGAACACCGGGGAGCTGTTTTTT
.,few,TRBV6-2/TRBV6-3,TRBJ1-5,CASRFSTDSNQPQHF,TGTGCCAGCAGATTTTCGACAGATAGCAATCAGCCCCAGCATTTT
.,.,TRBV7-9,TRBJ2-7,CASSGDEQYF,TGTGCCAGCAGCGGGGACGAGCAGTACTTC